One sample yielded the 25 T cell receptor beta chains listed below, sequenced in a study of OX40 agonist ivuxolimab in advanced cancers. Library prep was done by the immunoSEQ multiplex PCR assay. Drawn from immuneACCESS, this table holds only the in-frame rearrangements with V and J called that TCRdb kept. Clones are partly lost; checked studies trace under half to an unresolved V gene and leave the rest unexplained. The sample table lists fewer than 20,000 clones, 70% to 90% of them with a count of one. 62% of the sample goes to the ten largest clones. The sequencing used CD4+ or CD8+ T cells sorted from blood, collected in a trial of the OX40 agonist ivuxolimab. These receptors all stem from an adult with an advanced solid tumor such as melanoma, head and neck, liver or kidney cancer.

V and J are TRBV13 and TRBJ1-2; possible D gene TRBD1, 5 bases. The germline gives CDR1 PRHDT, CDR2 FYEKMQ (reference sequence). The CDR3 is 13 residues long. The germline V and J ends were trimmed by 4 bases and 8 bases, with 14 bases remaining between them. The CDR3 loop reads CASSWGRTHGYTF. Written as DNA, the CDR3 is TGTGCCAGCAGCTGGGGGAGGACACACGGCTACACCTTC.

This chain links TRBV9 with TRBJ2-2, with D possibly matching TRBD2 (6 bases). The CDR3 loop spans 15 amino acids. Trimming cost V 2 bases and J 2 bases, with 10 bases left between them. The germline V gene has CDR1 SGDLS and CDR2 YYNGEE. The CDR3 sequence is CASSVEGLNTGELFF. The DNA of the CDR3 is TGTGCCAGCAGCGTGGAGGGTTTAAACACCGGGGAGCTGTTTTTT.

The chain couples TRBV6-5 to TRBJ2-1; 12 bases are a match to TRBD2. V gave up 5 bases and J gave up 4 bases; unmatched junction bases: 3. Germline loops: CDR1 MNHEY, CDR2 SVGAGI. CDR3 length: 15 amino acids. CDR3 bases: TGTGCCAGCAGTAAACTAGCGGGGGGATACAATGAGCAGTTCTTC. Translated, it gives CASSKLAGGYNEQFF.

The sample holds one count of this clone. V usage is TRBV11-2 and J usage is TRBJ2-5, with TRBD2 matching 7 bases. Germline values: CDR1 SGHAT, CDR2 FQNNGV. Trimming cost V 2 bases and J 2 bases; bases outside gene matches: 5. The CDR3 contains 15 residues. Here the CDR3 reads CASSLPLAKQETQYF. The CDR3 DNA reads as TGTGCCAGCAGCTTACCACTAGCGAAGCAAGAGACCCAGTACTTC.

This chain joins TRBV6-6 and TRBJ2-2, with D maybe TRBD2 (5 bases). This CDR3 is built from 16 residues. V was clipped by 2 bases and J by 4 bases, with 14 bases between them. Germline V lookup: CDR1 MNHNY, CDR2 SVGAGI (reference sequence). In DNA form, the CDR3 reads TGTGCCAGCAGTTACGCTATCGGGGTCTCCACCGGGGAGCTGTTTTTT. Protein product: CASSYAIGVSTGELFF.

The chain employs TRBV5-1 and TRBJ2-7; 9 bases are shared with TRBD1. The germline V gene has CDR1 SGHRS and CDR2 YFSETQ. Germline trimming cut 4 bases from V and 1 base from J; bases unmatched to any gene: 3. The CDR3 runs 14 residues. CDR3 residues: CASSHGTGSYEQYF. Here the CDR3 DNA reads TGCGCCAGCAGCCACGGGACAGGGTCCTACGAGCAGTACTTC.

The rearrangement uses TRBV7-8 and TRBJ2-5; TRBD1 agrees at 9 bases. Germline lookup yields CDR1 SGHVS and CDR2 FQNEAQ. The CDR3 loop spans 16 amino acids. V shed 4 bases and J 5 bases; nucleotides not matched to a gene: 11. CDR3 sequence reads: CASSSTRDRESETQYF. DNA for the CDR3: TGTGCCAGCAGCTCAACGCGGGACAGGGAATCGGAGACCCAGTACTTC.

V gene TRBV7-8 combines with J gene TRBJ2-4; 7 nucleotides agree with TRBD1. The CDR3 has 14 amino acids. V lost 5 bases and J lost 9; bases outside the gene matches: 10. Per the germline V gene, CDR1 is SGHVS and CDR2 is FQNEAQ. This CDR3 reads CASSVSGTAVIQYF. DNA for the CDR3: TGTGCCAGCAGCGTCTCCGGGACAGCTGTCATTCAGTACTTC.

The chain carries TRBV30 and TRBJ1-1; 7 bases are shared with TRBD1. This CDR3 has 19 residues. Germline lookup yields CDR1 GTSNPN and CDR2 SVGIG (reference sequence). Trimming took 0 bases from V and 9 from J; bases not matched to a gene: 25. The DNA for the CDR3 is TGTGCCTGGAGTGTCGTATCAAAGCGAGGTTTAACAGGGGTCTTTCAAGCTTTCTTT. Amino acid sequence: CAWSVVSKRGLTGVFQAFF.

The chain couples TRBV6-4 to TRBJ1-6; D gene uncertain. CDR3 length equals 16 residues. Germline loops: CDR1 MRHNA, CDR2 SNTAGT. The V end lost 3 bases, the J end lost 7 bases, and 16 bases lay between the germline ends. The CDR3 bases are TGTGCCAGCAGTGATAGGTACGGCGGGGAAAATTCACCCCTCCACTTT. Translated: CASSDRYGGENSPLHF.

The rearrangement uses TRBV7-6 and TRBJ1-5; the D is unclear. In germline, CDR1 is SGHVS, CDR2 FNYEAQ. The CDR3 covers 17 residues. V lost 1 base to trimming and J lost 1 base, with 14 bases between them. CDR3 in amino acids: CASSLGAGRESNQPQHF. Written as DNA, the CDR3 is TGTGCCAGCAGCTTAGGGGCGGGAAGGGAAAGCAATCAGCCCCAGCATTTT.

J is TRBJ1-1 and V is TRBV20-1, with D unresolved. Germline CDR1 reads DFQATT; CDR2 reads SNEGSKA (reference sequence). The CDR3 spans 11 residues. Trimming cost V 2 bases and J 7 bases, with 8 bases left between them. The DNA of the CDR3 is TGCAGTGCTAGAAGTGTAGATGAAGCTTTCTTT. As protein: CSARSVDEAFF.

The CDR3 DNA reads as TGTGCCAGCAGTTTTTACATGGGTGAGCAGTTCTTC. This encodes CASSFYMGEQFF. The gene calls are TRBV7-6 and TRBJ2-1, with D unresolved. CDR1 and CDR2 (germline): SGHVS, FNYEAQ. CDR3 length: 12 residues. Trimming removed 6 bases at V and 9 bases at J, with 12 bases between.

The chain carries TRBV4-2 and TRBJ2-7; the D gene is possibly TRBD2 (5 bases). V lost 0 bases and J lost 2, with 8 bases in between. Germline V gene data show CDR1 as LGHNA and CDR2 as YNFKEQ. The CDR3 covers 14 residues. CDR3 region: CASSQERGAYEQYF. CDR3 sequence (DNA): TGTGCCAGCAGCCAAGAACGGGGAGCCTACGAGCAGTACTTC.

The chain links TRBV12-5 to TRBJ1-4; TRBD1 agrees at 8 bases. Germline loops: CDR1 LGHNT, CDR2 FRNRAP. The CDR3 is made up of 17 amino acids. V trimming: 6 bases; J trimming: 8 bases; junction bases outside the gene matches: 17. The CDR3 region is CASGINSPGQEREKLFF. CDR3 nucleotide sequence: TGTGCTAGTGGGATTAATTCACCGGGACAGGAGCGAGAAAAACTGTTTTTT.

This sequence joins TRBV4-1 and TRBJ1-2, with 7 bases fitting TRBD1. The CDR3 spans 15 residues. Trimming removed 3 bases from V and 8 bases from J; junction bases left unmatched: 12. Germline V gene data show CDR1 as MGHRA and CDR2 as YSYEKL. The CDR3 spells CASSQETGISDGYTF. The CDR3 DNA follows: TGCGCCAGCAGCCAGGAGACAGGGATATCGGACGGCTACACCTTC.

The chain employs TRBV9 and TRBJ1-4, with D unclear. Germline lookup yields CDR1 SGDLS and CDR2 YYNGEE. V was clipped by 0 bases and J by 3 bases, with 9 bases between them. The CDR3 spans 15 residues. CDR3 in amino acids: CASSVGRVANEKLFF. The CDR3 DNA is TGTGCCAGCAGCGTAGGACGGGTGGCTAATGAAAAACTGTTTTTT.

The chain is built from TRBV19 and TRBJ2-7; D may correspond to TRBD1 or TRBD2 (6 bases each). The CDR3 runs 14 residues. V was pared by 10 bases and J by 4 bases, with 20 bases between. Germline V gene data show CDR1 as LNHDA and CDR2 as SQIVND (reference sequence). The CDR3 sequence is CATSGAAGTYEQYF. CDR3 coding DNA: TGTGCCACCTCGGGGGCGGCGGGGACGTACGAGCAGTACTTC.

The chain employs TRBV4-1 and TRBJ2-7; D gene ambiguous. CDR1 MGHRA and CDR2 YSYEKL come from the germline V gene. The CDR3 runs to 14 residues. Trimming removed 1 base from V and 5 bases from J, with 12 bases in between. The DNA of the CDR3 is TGCGCCAGCAGCCAAGGCAGGTTTAGTCACGAGCAGTACTTC. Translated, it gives CASSQGRFSHEQYF.

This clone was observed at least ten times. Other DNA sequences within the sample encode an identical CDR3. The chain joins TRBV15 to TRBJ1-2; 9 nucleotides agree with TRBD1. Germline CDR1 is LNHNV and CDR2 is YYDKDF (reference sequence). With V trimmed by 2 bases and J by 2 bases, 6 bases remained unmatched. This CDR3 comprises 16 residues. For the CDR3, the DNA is TGTGCCACCAGCAGAATCGGACAGGGGAGAAACTATGGCTACACCTTC. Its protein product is CATSRIGQGRNYGYTF.

The CDR3 protein is CASSPGTGDEQYF. The DNA of the CDR3 is TGTGCCAGCAGCCCCGGGACAGGGGACGAGCAGTACTTC. This chain connects TRBV11-2 to TRBJ2-7; 10 bases map to TRBD1. The CDR3 covers 13 residues. Germline-derived CDR1 and CDR2 are SGHAT and FQNNGV. After removal of 5 bases from V and 5 bases from J, the junction contained 3 bases not matched to a gene.

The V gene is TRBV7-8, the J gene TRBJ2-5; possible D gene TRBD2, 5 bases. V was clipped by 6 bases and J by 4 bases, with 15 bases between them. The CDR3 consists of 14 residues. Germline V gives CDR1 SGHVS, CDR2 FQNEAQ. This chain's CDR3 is CASSSTGLRETQYF. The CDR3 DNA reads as TGTGCCAGCAGTTCAACGGGATTACGAGAGACCCAGTACTTC. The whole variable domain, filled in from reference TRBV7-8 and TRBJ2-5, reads GAGVSQSPRYKVAKRGQDVALRCDPISGHVSLFWYQQALGQGPEFLTYFQNEAQLDKSGLPSDRFFAERPEGSVSTLKIQRTQQEDSAVYLCASSSTGLRETQYFGPGTRLLVL.

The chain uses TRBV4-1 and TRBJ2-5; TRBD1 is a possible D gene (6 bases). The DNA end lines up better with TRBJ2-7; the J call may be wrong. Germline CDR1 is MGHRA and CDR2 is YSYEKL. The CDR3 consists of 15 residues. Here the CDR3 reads CASSQDGTLHYEQYF. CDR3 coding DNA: TGCGCCAGCAGCCAAGACGGGACACTTCACTACGAGCAGTACTTC.

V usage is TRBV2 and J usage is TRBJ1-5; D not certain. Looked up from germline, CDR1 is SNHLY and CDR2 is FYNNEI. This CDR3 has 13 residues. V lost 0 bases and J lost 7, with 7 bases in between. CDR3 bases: TGTGCCAGCAGTGAAGCCCTTATACAGCCCCAGCATTTT. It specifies CASSEALIQPQHF.

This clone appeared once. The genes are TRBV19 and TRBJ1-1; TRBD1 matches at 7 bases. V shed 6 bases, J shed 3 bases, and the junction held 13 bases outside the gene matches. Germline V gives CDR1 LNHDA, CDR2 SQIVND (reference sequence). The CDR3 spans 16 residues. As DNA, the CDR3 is TGTGCCAGTAGCTTTGGGACAGACTCAAGGGACACTGAAGCTTTCTTT. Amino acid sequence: CASSFGTDSRDTEAFF.